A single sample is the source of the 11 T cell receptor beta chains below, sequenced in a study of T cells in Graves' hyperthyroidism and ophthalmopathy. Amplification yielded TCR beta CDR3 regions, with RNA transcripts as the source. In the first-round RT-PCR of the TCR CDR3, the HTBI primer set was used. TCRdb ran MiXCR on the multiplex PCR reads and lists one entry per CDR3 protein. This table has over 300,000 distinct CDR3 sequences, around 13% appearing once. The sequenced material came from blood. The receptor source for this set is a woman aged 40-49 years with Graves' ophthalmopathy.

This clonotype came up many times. CDR3 amino acids: CASSQVLKDRGLPPLHF. The CDR3 bases are TGCGCCAGCAGCCAAGTTTTGAAGGACAGGGGGCTTCCACCCCTCCACTTT. This rearrangement joins TRBV4-1 to TRBJ1-6; 11 nucleotides match TRBD1. Germline assignment: CDR1 MGHRA and CDR2 YSYEKL. The V gene end was trimmed by 1 base and the J gene end by 11 bases; junction bases not matched to a gene: 10. This CDR3 is built from 17 residues.

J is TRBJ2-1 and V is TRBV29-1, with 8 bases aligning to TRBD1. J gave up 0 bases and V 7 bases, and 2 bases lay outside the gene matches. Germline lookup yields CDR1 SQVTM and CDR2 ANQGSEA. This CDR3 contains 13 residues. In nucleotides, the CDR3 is TGCAGCGGTGACAGGGGCTCCTACAATGAGCAGTTCTTC. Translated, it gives CSGDRGSYNEQFF.

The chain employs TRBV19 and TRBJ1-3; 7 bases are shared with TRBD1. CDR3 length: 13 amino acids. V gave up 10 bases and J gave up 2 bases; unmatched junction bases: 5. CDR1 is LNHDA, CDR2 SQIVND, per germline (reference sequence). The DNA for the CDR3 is TGTGCCATGAAAGACAGGGCTGGAAACACCATATATTTT. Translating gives CAMKDRAGNTIYF.

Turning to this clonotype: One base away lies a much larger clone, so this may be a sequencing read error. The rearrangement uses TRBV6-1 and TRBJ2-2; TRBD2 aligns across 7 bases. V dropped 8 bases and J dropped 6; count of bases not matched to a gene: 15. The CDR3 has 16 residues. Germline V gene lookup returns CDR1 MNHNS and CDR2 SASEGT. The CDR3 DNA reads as TGTGCCAGCCTTGGATACGGCGGGAGTAAGGCCGGGGAGCTGTTTTTT. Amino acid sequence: CASLGYGGSKAGELFF.

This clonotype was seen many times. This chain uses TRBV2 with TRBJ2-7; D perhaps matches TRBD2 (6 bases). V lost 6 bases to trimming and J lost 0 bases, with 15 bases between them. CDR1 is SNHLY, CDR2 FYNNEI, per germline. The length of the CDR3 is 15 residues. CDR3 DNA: TGTGCCAGCAGAACCGGGACTGACACCTCCTACGAGCAGTACTTC. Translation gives CASRTGTDTSYEQYF.

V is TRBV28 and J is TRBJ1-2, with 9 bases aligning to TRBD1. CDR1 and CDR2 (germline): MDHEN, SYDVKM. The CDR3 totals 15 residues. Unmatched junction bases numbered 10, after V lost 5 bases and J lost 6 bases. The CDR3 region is CASSIPGQGYNGYTF. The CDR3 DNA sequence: TGTGCCAGCAGTATACCGGGACAGGGATATAATGGCTACACCTTC.

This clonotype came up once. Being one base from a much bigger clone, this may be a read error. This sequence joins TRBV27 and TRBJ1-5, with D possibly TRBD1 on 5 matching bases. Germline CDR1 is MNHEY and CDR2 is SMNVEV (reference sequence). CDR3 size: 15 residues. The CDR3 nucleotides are TGTGTCAGCAGGGCGGGAGGGGTTAGAAATCAGCCCCAGCATTTT. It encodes CVSRAGGVRNQPQHF.

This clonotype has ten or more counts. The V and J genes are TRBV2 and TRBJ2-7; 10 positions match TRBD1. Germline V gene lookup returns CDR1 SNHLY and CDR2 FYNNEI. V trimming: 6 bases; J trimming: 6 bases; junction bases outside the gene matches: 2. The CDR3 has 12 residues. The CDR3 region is CASRDRGSEQYF. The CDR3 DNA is TGTGCCAGCAGGGACAGGGGGAGCGAGCAGTACTTC.

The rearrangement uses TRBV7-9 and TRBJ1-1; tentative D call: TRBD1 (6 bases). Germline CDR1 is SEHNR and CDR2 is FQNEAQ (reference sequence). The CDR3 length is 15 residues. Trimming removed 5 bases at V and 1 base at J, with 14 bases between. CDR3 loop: CASSAPGTQNTEAFF. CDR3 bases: TGTGCCAGCAGCGCCCCCGGGACACAGAACACTGAAGCTTTCTTT.

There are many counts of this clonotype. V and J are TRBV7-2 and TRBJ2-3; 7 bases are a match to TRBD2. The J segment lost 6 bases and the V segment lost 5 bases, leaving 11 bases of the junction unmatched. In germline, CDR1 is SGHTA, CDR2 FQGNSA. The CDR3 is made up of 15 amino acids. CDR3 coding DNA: TGTGCCAGCAGCCTCGATCGGGGGGTATGGGATACGCAGTATTTT. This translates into CASSLDRGVWDTQYF.

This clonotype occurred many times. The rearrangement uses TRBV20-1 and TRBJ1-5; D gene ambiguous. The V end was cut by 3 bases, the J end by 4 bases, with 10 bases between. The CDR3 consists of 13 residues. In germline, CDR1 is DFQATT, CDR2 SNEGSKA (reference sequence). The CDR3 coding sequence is TGCAGTGCTAGGCGGCAGGAGAATCAGCCCCAGCATTTT. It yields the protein CSARRQENQPQHF.